These 18 T cell receptor beta chains were all obtained from the same sample, sequenced in a study of post-analysis software for immune sequencing data. Study-wide points: A few TRBV segments were significantly more frequent in patients than in controls. TRBV5-6, TRBV5-1 and TRBV20-1 were among these segments.

Prepared libraries of TCR beta cDNA carried unique molecular identifiers. TCRdb independently ran MiXCR on the PCR reads; one entry per CDR3 protein. Of 820,000 or so distinct CDR3 sequences listed, roughly 50% are singletons. These receptors' antigens are unknown. Sequencing used blood. The receptors here all came from a girl aged 10 to 17 with multiple sclerosis.

The chain employs TRBV29-1 and TRBJ2-1; 12 nucleotides match TRBD2. Per germline, CDR1 SQVTM and CDR2 ANQGSEA. Trimming cost V 4 bases and J 4 bases; bases outside gene matches: 2. The CDR3 covers 14 residues. This CDR3 reads CSVGLAGVYNEQFF. The CDR3 region has the DNA TGCAGCGTTGGACTAGCGGGAGTTTACAATGAGCAGTTCTTC.

This chain connects TRBV4-2 to TRBJ2-5, with a weak D call TRBD2 (6 bases). The CDR3 runs to 15 residues. The ends were cut back, 0 bases at V and 5 bases at J, with 13 bases in the middle. Germline loops: CDR1 LGHNA, CDR2 YNFKEQ. In nucleotides, the CDR3 is TGTGCCAGCAGCCAAGAACCTAGCGCGGGGGAGACCCAGTACTTC. It codes for CASSQEPSAGETQYF.

This chain links TRBV12-3 or TRBV12-4 with TRBJ2-3, with unresolved D. The CDR3 runs to 12 residues. Trimming stripped 6 bases from V and 8 bases from J, with 12 bases between. The CDR3 region is CASSSGKSTQYF. For the CDR3, the DNA is TGTGCCAGCAGCTCCGGAAAGAGTACGCAGTATTTT.

The chain links TRBV5-1 to TRBJ2-4, with 8 nucleotides matching TRBD1. TRBJ2-7 explains the end of the DNA better; the J call may be wrong. The CDR3 has 15 residues. The germline CDR1 and CDR2 sequences are SGHRS and YFSETQ. CDR3 amino acids: CASSLRGQGSGEQYF. The CDR3 nucleotides are TGCGCCAGCAGCCTGCGAGGACAGGGCTCTGGCGAGCAGTACTTC.

The chain links TRBV10-3 to TRBJ2-7, with 8 bases lining up with TRBD1. The CDR3 loop spans 14 amino acids. V was pared by 11 bases and J by 1 base, with 10 bases of the junction left unmatched. Germline CDR1 reads ENHRY; CDR2 reads SYGVKD. CDR3 sequence: CAAKGQGKSYEQYF. For the CDR3, the DNA is TGTGCCGCCAAAGGACAGGGTAAATCCTACGAGCAGTACTTC.

The chain is built from TRBV25-1 and TRBJ2-7, with TRBD1 as a possible D gene (5 bases). Trimming removed 3 bases at V and 0 bases at J, with 12 bases between. CDR1 and CDR2 from the germline V gene are MGHDK and SYGVNS. This CDR3 has 15 amino acids. In DNA form, the CDR3 reads TGTGCCAGCAGTGACACCAGACAGACCTCCTACGAGCAGTACTTC. Protein: CASSDTRQTSYEQYF.

The V call is TRBV29-1, the J call TRBJ2-7, with TRBD2 matching over 7 bases. The CDR3 runs 12 residues. Per germline, CDR1 SQVTM and CDR2 ANQGSEA. Losses at the gene ends were 5 bases for V and 5 bases for J; bases not matched to a gene: 6. The CDR3 DNA is TGCAGCGTTACAAGAGCGGGGAACGAGCAGTACTTC. Translating it yields CSVTRAGNEQYF.

This clonotype occurred a few times. The chain joins TRBV6-1 to TRBJ2-1; 9 nucleotides align to TRBD2. The germline V gene encodes CDR1 MNHNS and CDR2 SASEGT. V shed 4 bases and J 6 bases; nucleotides not matched to a gene: 7. The CDR3 loop spans 15 amino acids. The CDR3 reads CASSVLAGEGNEQFF. CDR3 DNA sequence: TGTGCCAGCAGTGTGTTAGCGGGAGAAGGCAATGAGCAGTTCTTC.

The table lists this clonotype with a few counts. J is TRBJ1-2 and V is TRBV9, with a possible D match to TRBD1 (6 bases). Germline CDR1 and CDR2: SGDLS and YYNGEE. Trimming left V 3 bases short and J 4 bases short, with 13 bases between. The CDR3 runs to 14 residues. This CDR3 is CASSEAGVPYGYTF. For the CDR3, the DNA is TGTGCCAGCAGCGAAGCAGGGGTACCCTATGGCTACACCTTC.

This clonotype was detected a few times. This chain uses TRBV20-1 with TRBJ2-5; D gene uncertain. Trimming left V 4 bases short and J 1 base short, with 16 bases between. Germline loops: CDR1 DFQATT, CDR2 SNEGSKA (reference sequence). This CDR3 contains 15 residues. This CDR3 reads CSATRRSYPQETQYF. The CDR3, as DNA: TGCAGTGCTACTAGGCGGAGCTACCCCCAAGAGACCCAGTACTTC.

The CDR3 region has the DNA TGCGCCAGCAGCTTGGAGGCCAGCTCTGGGGCCAACGTCCTGACTTTC. It specifies CASSLEASSGANVLTF. The chain uses TRBV5-1 and TRBJ2-6; the D is unclear. The V and J ends lost 0 bases and 0 bases respectively, with 7 bases between them. The CDR3 loop spans 16 amino acids. Germline assignment: CDR1 SGHRS and CDR2 YFSETQ.

The CDR3 DNA reads as TGTGCCAGCAGCCTCAAAAGAGCGGGGGGGCTCTCCTACGAGCAGTACTTC. Residues: CASSLKRAGGLSYEQYF. The chain uses TRBV7-8 and TRBJ2-7; 10 nucleotides line up with TRBD2. The CDR3 runs to 17 residues. Germline CDR1 SGHVS, CDR2 FQNEAQ. Losses at the gene ends were 5 bases for V and 0 bases for J; bases not matched to a gene: 10.

To note about this clonotype: Sequence at one end of the junction differs from germline and may be a read error. The V gene is TRBV7-9, the J gene TRBJ2-7; maybe TRBD1 (6 bases). CDR3 length: 13 residues. Germline-derived CDR1 and CDR2 are SEHNR and FQNEAQ (reference sequence). The CDR3 DNA follows: TGTTCCAGCAGCTTAGCGATACAGGGCGAGCAGTACTTC. Its protein is CSSSLAIQGEQYF.

The V call is TRBV6-2 or TRBV6-3, the J call TRBJ2-7; 9 bases align to TRBD1. Germline lookup yields CDR1 MNHEY and CDR2 SVGEGT. With V trimmed by 7 bases and J by 1 base, 8 bases remained unmatched. This CDR3 has 15 amino acids. CDR3 protein: CASNQGTGFSYEQYF. The CDR3 region has the DNA TGTGCCAGCAACCAGGGGACAGGGTTTTCCTACGAGCAGTACTTC.

The genes are TRBV6-1 and TRBJ2-7; D not certain. This CDR3 is built from 15 residues. The germline V and J ends were trimmed by 4 bases and 0 bases, with 13 bases remaining between them. Germline CDR1 reads MNHNS; CDR2 reads SASEGT. CDR3 DNA sequence: TGTGCCAGCAGTGCGGAGATCCTAAGCTCCTACGAGCAGTACTTC. This sequence encodes CASSAEILSSYEQYF.

This clonotype was observed a handful of times. The chain uses TRBV7-8 and TRBJ1-1; 10 nucleotides line up with TRBD1. The CDR3 consists of 19 residues. Germline assignment: CDR1 SGHVS and CDR2 FQNEAQ. V trimming: 5 bases; J trimming: 0 bases; junction bases outside the gene matches: 15. The DNA of the CDR3 is TGTGCCAGCAGCGCCGGGACAGGGGCCCGTTTATCCATGAACACTGAAGCTTTCTTT. This translates into CASSAGTGARLSMNTEAFF.

This rearrangement joins TRBV29-1 to TRBJ2-7, with a possible D match to TRBD1 (6 bases). The CDR3 is 12 residues long. The germline CDR1 and CDR2 sequences are SQVTM and ANQGSEA. Trimming took off 7 bases at V and 2 bases at J, with 12 bases between the two ends. CDR3 coding DNA: TGCAGCGCCTACGAGGGGGCCTACGAGCAGTACTTC. Translation gives CSAYEGAYEQYF.

On this clonotype: Germline is not matched at one junction end, which may reflect a read error. The chain is built from TRBV20-1 and TRBJ2-5; 7 bases line up with TRBD1. This CDR3 has 15 amino acids. CDR1 is DFQATT, CDR2 SNEGSKA, per germline (reference sequence). The DNA of the CDR3 is TGCGGTGCTAGAGCGCCCAGCAGGGGGTGGGAGACCCAGTACTTC. Its translation is CGARAPSRGWETQYF.